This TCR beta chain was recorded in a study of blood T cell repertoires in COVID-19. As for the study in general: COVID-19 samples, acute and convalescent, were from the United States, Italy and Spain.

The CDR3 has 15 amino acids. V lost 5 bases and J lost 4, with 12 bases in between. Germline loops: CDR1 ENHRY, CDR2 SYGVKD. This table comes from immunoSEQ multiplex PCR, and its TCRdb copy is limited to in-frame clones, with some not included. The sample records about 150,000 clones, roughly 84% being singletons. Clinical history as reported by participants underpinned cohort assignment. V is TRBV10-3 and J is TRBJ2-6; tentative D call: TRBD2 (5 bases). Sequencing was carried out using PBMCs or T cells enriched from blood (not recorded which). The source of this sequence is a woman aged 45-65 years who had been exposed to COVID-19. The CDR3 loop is CAISTTRAGANVLTF. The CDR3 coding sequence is TGTGCCATCAGTACCACTAGAGCCGGGGCCAACGTCCTGACTTTC.